This entry is about one T cell receptor beta chain. The specificity of this receptor is unknown. Base qualities are not recorded, but no much larger clone differs from it by a single base. The entry originates in a study of T cell responses to AZD1222 COVID-19 vaccine (dated by TCRdb to about 2021). In the study overall: TCR sequencing was performed for more than 230 trial participants, of whom roughly 200 were given two doses of AZD1222 and around 26 were given two doses of MenACWY control vaccine. Trial participants were enrolled by age into subgroups of 18-55, 56-69 and 70-plus years, and around 150, 29 and 61 TCR-sequenced participants, respectively, were included in these subgroups. The full study reports these points: Nearly half of unique spike-specific TCRs reportedly recognized epitopes outside regions mutated in the B.1.351 and B.1.1.7 variants. In the small 56-69-year group, the increase in depth fell short of significance, most likely because of low power. After two AZD1222 doses, both the breadth and the depth of spike-specific TCRs were significantly higher than at day 0 and than in MenACWY recipients. Conclusions about previously exposed vaccinees are limited, since just a handful of AZD1222 recipients were seropositive for SARS-CoV-2 at baseline. CD4 TCRs associated with the vaccine covered the entire spike protein, and the dominant responses were in regions 160-218 and 743-854. No day 14 peak-response samples were available, so repertoires were characterized only after the peak T cell response. Participants were mostly white British, with more females than males. The authors suggested clonal diversity may have been underestimated.

This specimen's time point label, interpreted: about 28 days (+/-7) after the second vaccine dose. AZD1222 recipients whose second dose came at about 4 weeks and those whose second dose came at about 12 weeks were combined into one group, since spike-specific TCR depth and breadth did not differ between the two schedules. Vaccinee samples came from UK trials COV001 and COV002, including a single-blind randomized controlled phase 2/3 trial of AZD1222 (ChAdOx1 nCoV-19) in healthy adults. For TCRbeta chain sequencing, PBMC samples from trial participants were taken at day 0 and at day 28 after the second dose. The junction carries 13 bases between V and J, which are trimmed by 6 bases and 6 bases respectively. Spanning cysteine to phenylalanine, the CDR3 consists of 13 amino acids. Of the read, only the CDR3 DNA is kept; its 39 bases are in frame from base 1. The CDR1 and CDR2 encoded by the germline V gene are MDHEN and SYDVKM.

The CDR3 regions of human TCRbeta chains were analyzed by immunosequencing. Per the source publication's procedure: TCRs in the repertoires were compared against a reference library of SARS-CoV-2-specific TCRs that had been generated with the MIRA antigen-specificity platform. Breadth was defined as the fraction of unique TCRs that were SARS-CoV-2-associated. Depth was defined as the fraction of total T cells that were SARS-CoV-2-associated. Using the MIRA data, each spike-specific TCR was assigned both to the spike region to which the TCR was reactive and to a CD4 or CD8 class. Log10-transformed breadth and depth values were compared by one-way ANOVA with Sidak's multiple comparisons tests. Imported from immuneACCESS, the table was reduced by TCRdb to in-frame sequences with V and J called. These copies leave out some clones; in studies compared against another copy, an unresolved V gene accounts for under half, and the cause of the remainder is not known. V and J calls and clone size are copied from that table; D and trimming were computed from the DNA. The table for this sample lists tens of thousands of clones; approximately 85% of them were counted only once. 20% to 30% of the sample belongs to the ten largest clones.

Recombination linked TRBV28 to TRBJ2-3; the D gene lacks a confident call. This sequence originates from an adult who received the AZD1222 COVID-19 vaccine. The material sequenced was peripheral blood, taken 28 days after the second AZD1222 dose. CDR3 reads: CASSPPRRDTQYF. The nucleotide sequence reads as follows: TGTGCCAGCAGCCCCCCTCGCAGGGATACGCAGTATTTT.